This is a list of T cell receptor beta chains from one sample in a study of blood T cell repertoires in COVID-19. The repertoire was sequenced with immunoSEQ multiplex PCR; TCRdb's copy has only in-frame clones and lacks some. Here the sample spans 150,000 to 200,000 clones, about 86% being singletons. Sequencing was carried out using peripheral blood. The receptor source for this set is a man between 50 and 59 years old with active or convalescent COVID-19. Both conserved end residues are part of each CDR3. Fields, in order: V gene, D gene, J gene, clone size, CDR3 protein, CDR3 DNA. The D gene is left open where the match is weak. Clone size is given for some rows only: seen once, a few or many times, or a class if the clone is expanded.

V: TRBV9; D: TRBD1; J: TRBJ2-5; size: -; CDR3: CASSLGTGTGLETQYF; DNA: TGTGCCAGCAGCCTAGGGACGGGGACAGGGTTGGAGACCCAGTACTTC
V: TRBV2; D: -; J: TRBJ2-1; size: -; CDR3: CASSSGSVVYNEQFF; DNA: TGTGCCAGCAGTTCAGGGTCTGTGGTTTACAATGAGCAGTTCTTC
V: TRBV29-1; D: -; J: TRBJ1-1; size: -; CDR3: CSVENLGDTEAFF; DNA: TGCAGCGTTGAAAATCTCGGGGACACTGAAGCTTTCTTT
V: TRBV5-1; D: TRBD2; J: TRBJ2-5; size: -; CDR3: CASTREGRETQYF; DNA: TGCGCCAGCACGCGGGAGGGCCGTGAGACCCAGTACTTC
V: TRBV4-2; D: TRBD1; J: TRBJ1-5; size: -; CDR3: CASSQDRQGPGVQHF; DNA: TGTGCCAGCAGCCAAGACCGACAGGGCCCCGGCGTCCAGCATTTT
V: TRBV6-5; D: -; J: TRBJ1-1; size: -; CDR3: CASSYGVGEGEAFF; DNA: TGTGCCAGCAGTTACGGAGTGGGGGAGGGTGAAGCTTTCTTT
V: TRBV7-2; D: TRBD1; J: TRBJ1-5; size: -; CDR3: CASSMEAGGPQHF; DNA: TGTGCCAGCAGCATGGAGGCAGGGGGGCCCCAGCATTTT
V: TRBV9; D: -; J: TRBJ1-1; size: -; CDR3: CASSVVVRGTEAFF; DNA: TGTGCCAGCAGCGTAGTAGTCAGGGGAACTGAAGCTTTCTTT
V: TRBV7-2; D: -; J: TRBJ1-2; size: -; CDR3: CASSFSGGDYGYTF; DNA: TGTGCCAGCAGCTTTAGTGGGGGGGACTATGGCTACACCTTC
V: TRBV29-1; D: -; J: TRBJ1-2; size: -; CDR3: CSVEATDSYGYTF; DNA: TGCAGCGTGGAGGCTACGGACAGCTATGGCTACACCTTC
V: TRBV24-1; D: TRBD2; J: TRBJ2-2; size: -; CDR3: CATSDGGTSGTNTGELFF; DNA: TGTGCCACCAGTGACGGAGGGACTAGCGGAACGAACACCGGGGAGCTGTTTTTT
V: TRBV3-1/TRBV3-2; D: -; J: TRBJ1-1; size: -; CDR3: CASSQENSLNTEAFF; DNA: TGTGCCAGCAGCCAAGAGAACAGTCTGAACACTGAAGCTTTCTTT
V: TRBV28; D: TRBD1; J: TRBJ1-5; size: -; CDR3: CASTPTGGWSQPQHF; DNA: TGTGCCAGCACCCCGACAGGGGGGTGGAGTCAGCCCCAGCATTTT
V: TRBV4-2; D: -; J: TRBJ1-3; size: -; CDR3: CASSQDSVAASGNTIYF; DNA: TGTGCCAGCAGCCAAGATAGTGTGGCGGCCTCTGGAAACACCATATATTTT
V: TRBV7-9; D: -; J: TRBJ2-5; size: -; CDR3: CASSLSGSTETQYF; DNA: TGTGCCAGCAGCTTATCAGGGTCAACAGAGACCCAGTACTTC
V: TRBV18; D: -; J: TRBJ2-3; size: -; CDR3: CASSPEFRTVSTDTQYF; DNA: TGTGCCAGCTCACCAGAATTCAGGACAGTGAGCACAGATACGCAGTATTTT
V: TRBV10-3; D: TRBD1; J: TRBJ2-1; size: -; CDR3: CAIGGQGVNEQFF; DNA: TGTGCCATAGGGGGACAGGGGGTCAATGAGCAGTTCTTC
V: TRBV4-1; D: -; J: TRBJ1-1; size: -; CDR3: CASSQIQGATEAFF; DNA: TGCGCCAGCAGCCAAATACAGGGTGCCACTGAAGCTTTCTTT
V: TRBV9; D: -; J: TRBJ2-5; size: -; CDR3: CASSVAAVAAETQYF; DNA: TGTGCCAGCAGCGTAGCGGCCGTAGCGGCGGAGACCCAGTACTTC
V: TRBV15; D: -; J: TRBJ2-7; size: -; CDR3: CATSSPQGFGYEQYF; DNA: TGTGCCACCAGCAGCCCCCAGGGTTTCGGCTACGAGCAGTACTTC
V: TRBV5-1; D: -; J: TRBJ2-2; size: -; CDR3: CASRTANTGELFF; DNA: TGCGCCAGCAGGACAGCGAACACCGGGGAGCTGTTTTTT
V: TRBV13; D: TRBD1; J: TRBJ1-4; size: -; CDR3: CASSKTQGTDNEKLFF; DNA: TGTGCCAGCAGCAAGACCCAGGGGACAGATAATGAAAAACTGTTTTTT
V: TRBV2; D: -; J: TRBJ1-2; size: -; CDR3: CASKLEEIQGRDYGYTF; DNA: TGTGCCAGCAAATTAGAGGAGATACAGGGACGCGACTATGGCTACACCTTC
V: TRBV5-4; D: -; J: TRBJ2-3; size: -; CDR3: CASSRPGTGDTDTQYF; DNA: TGTGCCAGCAGCCGGCCCGGGACTGGAGACACAGATACGCAGTATTTT
V: TRBV6-1; D: -; J: TRBJ1-5; size: -; CDR3: CASSDDRRNQPQHF; DNA: TGTGCCAGCAGTGACGACAGGAGGAATCAGCCCCAGCATTTT
V: TRBV2; D: -; J: TRBJ1-1; size: -; CDR3: CASRDNRGYTEAFF; DNA: TGTGCCAGCAGAGATAACCGGGGATATACTGAAGCTTTCTTT
V: TRBV18; D: TRBD1; J: TRBJ1-2; size: -; CDR3: CASSPDRVDNYGYTF; DNA: TGTGCCAGCTCTCCTGACAGGGTTGATAACTATGGCTACACCTTC
V: TRBV5-1; D: -; J: TRBJ1-2; size: -; CDR3: CASLAEPSNYGYTF; DNA: TGCGCCAGCCTAGCCGAACCTTCTAACTATGGCTACACCTTC
V: TRBV5-1; D: -; J: TRBJ2-3; size: -; CDR3: CASSLATIGGSTDTQYF; DNA: TGCGCCAGCAGCTTGGCCACAATAGGGGGTAGCACAGATACGCAGTATTTT
V: TRBV7-2; D: -; J: TRBJ2-7; size: few; CDR3: CASSLAGLQIEQYF; DNA: TGTGCCAGCAGCTTAGCCGGACTGCAGATCGAGCAGTACTTC
V: TRBV6-1; D: TRBD1; J: TRBJ1-5; size: -; CDR3: CASSEFGTGHIDSNQPQHF; DNA: TGTGCCAGCAGTGAATTTGGGACAGGGCACATAGATAGCAATCAGCCCCAGCATTTT
V: TRBV28; D: TRBD1; J: TRBJ1-4; size: few; CDR3: CASSFTGASNEKLFF; DNA: TGTGCCAGCAGTTTTACAGGGGCCTCTAATGAAAAACTGTTTTTT
V: TRBV6-5; D: -; J: TRBJ2-7; size: -; CDR3: CASSLGFIYEQYF; DNA: TGTGCCAGCAGTTTGGGCTTCATCTACGAGCAGTACTTC
V: TRBV6-1; D: -; J: TRBJ1-3; size: -; CDR3: CASSENPGVGNTIYF; DNA: TGTGCCAGCAGTGAAAATCCCGGGGTGGGAAACACCATATATTTT
V: TRBV25-1; D: -; J: TRBJ1-1; size: -; CDR3: CASSPAGTPTEAFF; DNA: TGTGCCAGCAGCCCCGCTGGGACACCGACTGAAGCTTTCTTT
V: TRBV29-1; D: TRBD2; J: TRBJ2-3; size: -; CDR3: CSVASGGADTQYF; DNA: TGCAGCGTTGCGAGTGGGGGGGCAGATACGCAGTATTTT
V: TRBV13; D: -; J: TRBJ2-1; size: -; CDR3: CASSHRRNEQFF; DNA: TGTGCCAGCAGCCATAGGAGGAATGAGCAGTTCTTC
V: TRBV18; D: -; J: TRBJ2-2; size: few; CDR3: CASSPGGELFF; DNA: TGTGCCAGCTCACCCGGTGGGGAGCTGTTTTTT
V: TRBV7-2; D: TRBD2; J: TRBJ2-3; size: many; CDR3: CASSFLSGGRADTQYF; DNA: TGTGCCAGCAGCTTCCTTAGCGGGGGTAGGGCAGATACGCAGTATTTT
V: TRBV19; D: TRBD2; J: TRBJ2-3; size: -; CDR3: CASSASGGTDTQYF; DNA: TGTGCCAGTAGCGCTAGCGGGGGCACAGATACGCAGTATTTT
V: TRBV27; D: TRBD1; J: TRBJ1-6; size: -; CDR3: CASSPGQGGSPLHF; DNA: TGTGCCAGCAGTCCGGGACAGGGGGGTTCACCCCTCCACTTT